Listed below are T cell receptor beta chains from one sample, sequenced in a study. Via MiXCR, TCRdb re-called the 5' RACE reads, giving one row per CDR3 protein. The sample includes about 34,000 distinct CDR3 sequences, about 25% of them seen just once. The sequenced sample consisted of naive CD4+ T cells sorted from a lymph node. The receptors stem from a female donor with breast cancer. Both conserved end residues are part of each CDR3. Fields, in order: J gene, D gene, clone size, V gene, CDR3 protein, CDR3 DNA. The D gene is left open where the match is weak. Clone size is stated in some rows and not others, as once, few, many or a class when expanded.

TRBJ1-1 | TRBD1 | - | TRBV5-1 | CASGSRPGGLNTEAFF | TGCGCCAGCGGCTCGCGACCAGGGGGCCTGAACACTGAAGCTTTCTTT
TRBJ1-2 | - | many | TRBV10-3 | CAISESPVRPTF | TGTGCCATCAGTGAGTCGCCGGTCAGGCCCACCTTC
TRBJ2-5 | - | many | TRBV5-1 | CASSLLQGYGETQYF | TGCGCCAGCAGCTTGCTACAGGGATATGGGGAGACCCAGTACTTC
TRBJ1-6 | - | - | TRBV7-2 | CASSLGWGPHTNSPLHF | TGTGCCAGCAGCTTAGGTTGGGGGCCGCACACTAATTCACCCCTCCACTTT
TRBJ2-1 | - | - | TRBV29-1 | CSVHSSKEQFF | TGCAGCGTTCACTCAAGCAAGGAGCAGTTCTTC
TRBJ1-6 | - | many | TRBV21-1 | CASSLFSRELLRNSPLHF | TGTGCCAGCAGTTTATTTTCCCGGGAGCTGCTTCGTAATTCACCCCTCCACTTT
TRBJ1-1 | - | - | TRBV28 | CASSLLRGSGTEAFF | TGTGCCAGCAGTTTATTACGGGGTTCTGGGACTGAAGCTTTCTTT
TRBJ2-3 | - | medium-sized | TRBV6-6 | CASSYSRSGPMGTDTQYF | TGTGCCAGCAGTTACTCGAGAAGCGGGCCTATGGGTACAGATACGCAGTATTTT
TRBJ2-5 | - | - | TRBV20-1 | CSARDKGRLQETQYF | TGCAGTGCTAGAGATAAAGGCAGGTTACAAGAGACCCAGTACTTC
TRBJ2-7 | TRBD1 | - | TRBV7-9 | CASSGQGSYEQYF | TGTGCCAGCAGCGGACAGGGTTCCTACGAGCAGTACTTC
TRBJ2-3 | - | few | TRBV29-1 | CSVVEGTSTDTQYF | TGCAGCGTTGTCGAGGGAACTAGCACAGATACGCAGTATTTT
TRBJ2-2 | - | few | TRBV5-4 | CASERPRTGELFF | TGTGCCAGCGAACGACCGCGCACCGGGGAGCTGTTTTTT
TRBJ1-5 | - | - | TRBV27 | CASSLKGGNQPQHF | TGTGCCAGCAGTTTAAAAGGGGGAAATCAGCCCCAGCATTTT
TRBJ1-1 | - | medium-sized | TRBV5-1 | CASSSFTEAFF | TGCGCCAGCAGCTCATTCACTGAAGCTTTCTTT
TRBJ1-4 | TRBD1 | - | TRBV28 | CAGSSRGTGDEKLFF | TGTGCCGGCAGCTCGCGGGGGACAGGGGATGAAAAACTGTTTTTT
TRBJ2-2 | TRBD1 | few | TRBV29-1 | CSVETGQGYGELFF | TGCAGCGTTGAAACTGGACAGGGTTACGGGGAGCTGTTTTTT
TRBJ2-7 | - | many | TRBV9 | CASSRQDRYEQYF | TGTGCCAGCAGCAGACAGGACAGATACGAGCAGTACTTC
TRBJ2-7 | TRBD1 | - | TRBV6-1 | CASSEPGQGVYEQYF | TGTGCCAGCAGTGAACCGGGACAGGGTGTCTACGAGCAGTACTTC
TRBJ2-7 | TRBD2 | few | TRBV6-2/TRBV6-3 | CASGGLAGGPIYEQYF | TGTGCCAGCGGCGGACTAGCGGGAGGCCCCATTTACGAGCAGTACTTC
TRBJ2-7 | - | - | TRBV7-2 | CASSTLGGRNEQYF | TGTGCCAGCTCCACATTGGGGGGCAGGAACGAGCAGTACTTC
TRBJ2-3 | TRBD1 | - | TRBV20-1 | CSARGQGETDTQYF | TGCAGTGCTCGAGGACAGGGGGAAACAGATACGCAGTATTTT
TRBJ2-2 | - | few | TRBV12-3/TRBV12-4 | CASRTPWDKRGGELFF | TGTGCCAGCAGGACCCCCTGGGACAAAAGAGGGGGGGAGCTGTTTTTT
TRBJ2-4 | - | - | TRBV2 | CASRGLQGSKNIQYF | TGTGCCAGCAGAGGACTCCAGGGTTCCAAAAACATTCAGTACTTC